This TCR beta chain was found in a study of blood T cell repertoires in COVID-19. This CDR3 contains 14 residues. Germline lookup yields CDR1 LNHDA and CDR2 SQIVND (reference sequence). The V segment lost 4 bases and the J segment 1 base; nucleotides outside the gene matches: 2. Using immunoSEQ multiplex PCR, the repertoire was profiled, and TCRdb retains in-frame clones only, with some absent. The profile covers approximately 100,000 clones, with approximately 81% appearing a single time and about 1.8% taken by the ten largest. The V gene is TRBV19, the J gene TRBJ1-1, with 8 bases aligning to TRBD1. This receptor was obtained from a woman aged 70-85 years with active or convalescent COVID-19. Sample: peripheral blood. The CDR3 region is CASSTDRANTEAFF. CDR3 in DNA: TGTGCCAGTAGTACGGACAGGGCGAACACTGAAGCTTTCTTT.